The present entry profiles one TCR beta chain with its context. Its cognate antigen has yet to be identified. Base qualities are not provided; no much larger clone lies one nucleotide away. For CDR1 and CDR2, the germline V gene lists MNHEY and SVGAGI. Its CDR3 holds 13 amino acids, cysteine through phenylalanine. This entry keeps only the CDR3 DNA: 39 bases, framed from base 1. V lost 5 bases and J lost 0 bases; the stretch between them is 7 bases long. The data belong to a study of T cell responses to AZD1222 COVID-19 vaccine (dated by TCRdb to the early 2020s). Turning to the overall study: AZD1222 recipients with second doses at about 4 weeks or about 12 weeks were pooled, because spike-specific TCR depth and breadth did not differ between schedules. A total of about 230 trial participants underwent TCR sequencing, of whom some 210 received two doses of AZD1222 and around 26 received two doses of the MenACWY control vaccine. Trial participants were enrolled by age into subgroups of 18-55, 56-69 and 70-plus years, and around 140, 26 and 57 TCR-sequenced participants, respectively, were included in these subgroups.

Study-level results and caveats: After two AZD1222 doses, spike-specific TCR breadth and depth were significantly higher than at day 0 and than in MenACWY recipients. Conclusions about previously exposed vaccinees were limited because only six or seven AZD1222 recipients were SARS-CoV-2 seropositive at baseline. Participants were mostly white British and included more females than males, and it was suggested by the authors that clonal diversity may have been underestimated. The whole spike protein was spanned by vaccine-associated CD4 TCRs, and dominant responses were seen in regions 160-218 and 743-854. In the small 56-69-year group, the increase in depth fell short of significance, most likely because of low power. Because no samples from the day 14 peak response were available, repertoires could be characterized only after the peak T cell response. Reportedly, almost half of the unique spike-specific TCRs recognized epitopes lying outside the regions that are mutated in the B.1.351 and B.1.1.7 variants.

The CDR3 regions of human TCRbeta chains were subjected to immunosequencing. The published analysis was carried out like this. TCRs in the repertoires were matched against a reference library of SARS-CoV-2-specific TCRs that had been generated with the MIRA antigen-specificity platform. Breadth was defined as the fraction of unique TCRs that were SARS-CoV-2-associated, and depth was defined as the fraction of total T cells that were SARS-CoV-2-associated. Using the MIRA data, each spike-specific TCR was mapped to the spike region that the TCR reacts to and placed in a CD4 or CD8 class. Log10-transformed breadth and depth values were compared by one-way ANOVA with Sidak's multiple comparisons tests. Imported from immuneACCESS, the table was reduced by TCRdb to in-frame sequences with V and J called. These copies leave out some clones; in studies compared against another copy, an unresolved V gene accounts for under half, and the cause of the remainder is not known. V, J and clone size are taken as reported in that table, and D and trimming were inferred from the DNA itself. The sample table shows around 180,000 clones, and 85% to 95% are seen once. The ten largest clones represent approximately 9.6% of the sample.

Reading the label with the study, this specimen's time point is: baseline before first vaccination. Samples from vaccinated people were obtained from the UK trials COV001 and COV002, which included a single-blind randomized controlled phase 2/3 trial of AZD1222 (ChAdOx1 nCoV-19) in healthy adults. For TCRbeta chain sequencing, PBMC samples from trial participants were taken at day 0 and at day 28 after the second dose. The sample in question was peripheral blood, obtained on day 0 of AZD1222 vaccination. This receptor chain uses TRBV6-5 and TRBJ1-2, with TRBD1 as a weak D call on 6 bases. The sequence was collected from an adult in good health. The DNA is TGTGCCAGCAGTCGGACAGCTAACTATGGCTACACCTTC. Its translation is CASSRTANYGYTF.